One sample yielded the 8 T cell receptor beta chains listed below, sequenced in a study of vaccination and CD4 T cells after COVID-19. The assay that was used to sequence DNA from cultured CD4+ T cells was the Oncomine TCR Beta short-read assay. TCRdb ran MiXCR on the PCR reads and lists one entry per CDR3 protein. The table lists 15,000 to 20,000 distinct CDR3 sequences, roughly half of them singletons. Treatment noted: 10-day PBMC culture with coronavirus spike peptide pools or control peptides (ViraFEST assay). These receptors are not linked to any known antigen. The source was CD4+ T cells from blood, cultured in vitro, collected after SARS-CoV-2 vaccination. The receptor source for this set is a human donor who had recovered from COVID-19.

The chain couples TRBV19 to TRBJ1-2, with TRBD1 matching over 7 bases. This CDR3 is built from 16 residues. V was pared by 6 bases and J by 3 bases, with 13 bases of the junction left unmatched. Germline V gene data show CDR1 as LNHDA and CDR2 as SQIVND (reference sequence). CDR3 bases: TGTGCCAGTAGAGGGGGCTCAGGGGGTACCTACTATGGCTACACCTTC. Translating gives CASRGGSGGTYYGYTF.

This chain uses TRBV12-3 or TRBV12-4 with TRBJ1-6; D uncertain. V was shortened by 6 bases and J by 10 bases, with 13 bases between the two germline ends. The CDR3 runs 13 residues. In nucleotides, the CDR3 is TGTGCCAGCAGCAAGGAACCAACCTCACCCCTCCACTTT. Translating it yields CASSKEPTSPLHF.

The chain carries TRBV19 and TRBJ1-2; D gene uncertain. The CDR3 is made up of 15 amino acids. V lost 1 base, J lost 1 base, and 10 bases lay in between. CDR1 and CDR2 from the germline V gene are LNHDA and SQIVND (reference sequence). The CDR3 DNA follows: TGTGCCAGTAGTATAGGCCGGCAGGTTAACTATGGCTACACCTTC. Residues: CASSIGRQVNYGYTF. Looking up the rest from reference TRBV19 and TRBJ1-2 gives the full variable domain: DGGITQSPKYLFRKEGQNVTLSCEQNLNHDAMYWYRQDPGQGLRLIYYSQIVNDFQKGDIAEGYSVSREKKESFPLTVTSAQKNPTAFYLCASSIGRQVNYGYTFGSGTRLTVV.

Only a few counts were recorded for this clonotype. The rearrangement links TRBV27 to TRBJ1-5, with D perhaps TRBD1 (6 bases). There are 18 residues in the CDR3. Trimming cost V 6 bases and J 0 bases, with 21 bases left between them. CDR1 is MNHEY and CDR2 is SMNVEV in the germline V gene (reference sequence). As DNA, the CDR3 is TGTGCCAGCAGCTCCTCCGGGACAAGGGCCCCTAGCAATCAGCCCCAGCATTTT. Protein: CASSSSGTRAPSNQPQHF.

This clonotype has a handful of counts. The genes are TRBV6-5 and TRBJ2-7; D ambiguous. The CDR3 spans 12 residues. Germline values: CDR1 MNHEY, CDR2 SVGAGI. V was cut by 2 bases and J by 3 bases, with 5 bases left in between. The CDR3 sequence: CASSYRYYEQYF. CDR3 nucleotides: TGTGCCAGCAGTTACCGATACTACGAGCAGTACTTC.

This clonotype was seen a few times. V usage is TRBV11-3 and J usage is TRBJ1-2; 7 positions match TRBD1. Germline CDR1 is SGHNT and CDR2 is YENEEA. The CDR3 is 12 residues long. V was pared by 3 bases and J by 12 bases, with 7 bases of the junction left unmatched. The CDR3 region has the DNA TGTGCCAGCAGCTTGGATCAACAGGGGAACACCTTC. It encodes CASSLDQQGNTF.

This sequence joins TRBV21-1 and TRBJ2-7. TRBV21-1 is a known pseudogene. This CDR3 region has 13 residues. This CDR3 reads CASSTPRTYEQYF. CDR3 coding DNA: TGTGCCAGCAGCACCCCACGTACCTACGAGCAGTACTTC.

The chain is built from TRBV11-3 and TRBJ2-1; D tentatively reads TRBD1 or TRBD2 (6 bases each). This CDR3 region has 13 residues. V lost 2 bases and J 10 bases, leaving 12 bases between the germline ends. Per germline, CDR1 SGHNT and CDR2 YENEEA. CDR3 nucleotide sequence: TGTGCCAGCAGCTTAAGGGGGACTCAGGAGCAGTTCTTC. It is translated as CASSLRGTQEQFF.